The source of this TCR beta chain is a study of cytomegalovirus exposure and HLA in healthy donors. Whole-study results and caveats: For cytomegalovirus status, the classifier reportedly gave diagnoses with high specificity and sensitivity. Later on, a genetic analysis was performed. It linked a missense variant in DCLRE1C with V- and J-gene trimming of TCR beta.

PCR used 60 Vbeta primers and 13 Jbeta primers. Method: immunoSEQ multiplex PCR; TCRdb's copy keeps in-frame clones and lacks some. The sample lists some 20,000 clones; about 75% were seen once. Healthy bone marrow donors made up the donors. This clone has a single count. Its antigen is not known. CDR1 is GTSNPN, CDR2 SVGIG, per germline (reference sequence). The junction had 6 bases not matched to a gene; V was cut back by 0 bases and J by 1 base. This CDR3 comprises 15 residues. The sample taken for sequencing was PBMCs. The chain combines TRBV30 with TRBJ2-7; 7 positions match TRBD1. This TCR was recovered from a young man in good health and CMV-seronegative. CDR3 region: CAWSVGYRGSYEQYF. CDR3 DNA sequence: TGTGCCTGGAGTGTTGGCTACAGGGGATCCTACGAGCAGTACTTC.